Included here is one T cell receptor (beta chain) sequence, with context. The method was immunoSEQ multiplex PCR; TCRdb's version includes in-frame clones alone and lacks a portion of them. Among about 170,000 clones listed, 88% were seen once. This specimen belongs to a study of blood T cell repertoires in COVID-19. J was trimmed by 1 base and V by 6 bases; bases with no gene match: 5. Germline V gene sequence: CDR1 MNHEY, CDR2 SVGEGT. The length of the CDR3 is 14 residues. The receptor's source is a man aged 50-59 years who had recovered from COVID-19. Sequenced sample: peripheral blood. The chain uses TRBV6-2 or TRBV6-3 and TRBJ2-7, with 8 bases matching TRBD2. The CDR3 spells CASSPRGGSYEQYF. The CDR3, as DNA: TGTGCCAGCAGCCCCCGGGGGGGGTCCTACGAGCAGTACTTC.